The next 31 T cell receptor beta chains were all read from a single sample in a study of tumor-infiltrating lymphocytes in oesophageal squamous cell carcinoma. MiXCR, run by TCRdb on the PCR reads, gives a single entry per CDR3 protein. The table includes more than 15,000 distinct CDR3 sequences, 35% to 45% detected once. Sequencing was done on a sample of normal esophageal tissue next to the tumor. The receptors come from a female donor with esophageal squamous cell carcinoma.

The V and J genes are TRBV5-6 and TRBJ2-5; D is unresolved. The DNA end lines up better with TRBJ2-7; the J call may be wrong. From germline, CDR1 is SGHDT and CDR2 YYEEEE. The CDR3 is 12 amino acids. For the CDR3, the DNA is TGTGCCAGCAGCTTCGAGCTCTACGAGCAGTACTTC. It yields the protein CASSFELYEQYF.

The rearrangement joins TRBV7-9 to TRBJ2-1; D may match TRBD1 or TRBD2 (5 bases each). Between the trimmed V and J ends, which lost 1 base and 9 bases, there was a span of 7 bases. From germline, CDR1 is SEHNR and CDR2 FQNEAQ (reference sequence). CDR3 length: 12 residues. The CDR3 DNA reads TGTGCCAGCAGCTTAGGTGGGACTGAGCAGTTCTTC. Protein: CASSLGGTEQFF.

This clonotype was found a few times. One end of the junction varies from germline; a read error may be responsible. This chain joins TRBV7-8 and TRBJ2-3; D may be TRBD1 or TRBD2 (5 bases each). CDR1 and CDR2 from the germline V gene are SGHVS and FQNEAQ. This CDR3 has 15 amino acids. The DNA for the CDR3 is TGTGCCAGCAGCTTGGGGACCCTGGGCAATTCACCCCTCCACTTC. Amino acids: CASSLGTLGNSPLHF.

This clonotype was found many times. This chain connects TRBV28 to TRBJ1-5, with D unresolved. The CDR3 totals 14 residues. The germline V gene encodes CDR1 MDHEN and CDR2 SYDVKM. V was cut by 4 bases and J by 0 bases, with 7 bases left in between. The CDR3 spells CASSSLYSNQPQHF. CDR3 in DNA: TGTGCCAGCAGTTCCTTGTATAGCAATCAGCCCCAGCATTTT.

With respect to this clonotype: One junction end does not reproduce the germline sequence, and a read error may be involved. The chain is built from TRBV7-9 and TRBJ1-2; no clear D. Germline CDR1 SEHNR, CDR2 FQNEAQ (reference sequence). This CDR3 comprises 12 residues. The CDR3 coding sequence is TGTGCCAGCAGATTAGACCAAAATAGCTACACCTTC. Encoded protein: CASRLDQNSYTF.

This clonotype occurred a few times. No conserved phenylalanine or tryptophan is present at the end of the CDR3, so a read error is the likely explanation. The DNA is left out, because the CDR3 cannot be placed on it with certainty; the CDR3 is given as TCRdb lists it. The rearrangement links TRBV12-3 or TRBV12-4 to TRBJ2-3; the table calls TRBD1, which could not be checked here. Including both end residues, the CDR3 is 14 amino acids long. The CDR3 loop is CASSSGQTAPYFGP.

The chain carries TRBV28 and TRBJ2-5, with 8 bases that match TRBD1. Per the germline V gene, CDR1 is MDHEN and CDR2 is SYDVKM. The J segment lost 4 bases and the V segment lost 6 bases, leaving 7 bases of the junction unmatched. The CDR3 spans 14 residues. This CDR3 reads CASSSATGGETQYF. The CDR3 DNA is TGTGCCAGCAGCTCGGCAACAGGGGGAGAGACCCAGTACTTC.

The rearrangement uses TRBV20-1 and TRBJ1-2; the D gene is possibly TRBD1 (5 bases). Germline CDR1 DFQATT, CDR2 SNEGSKA (reference sequence). This CDR3 comprises 12 residues. V was pared by 6 bases and J by 3 bases, with 11 bases between. The CDR3 spells CSAMGGYYGYTF. The DNA of the CDR3 is TGCAGTGCAATGGGGGGGTACTATGGCTACACCTTC.

This chain links TRBV7-8 with TRBJ1-2; D unclear. V gave up 1 base and J gave up 5 bases, with 17 bases separating them. This CDR3 region has 16 residues. In germline, CDR1 is SGHVS, CDR2 FQNEAQ. This CDR3 reads CASSLEVGFSLYGYTF. CDR3 sequence (DNA): TGTGCCAGCAGCTTAGAAGTGGGGTTCTCCCTTTATGGCTACACCTTC. Full variable domain (missing parts from reference TRBV7-8 and TRBJ1-2): GAGVSQSPRYKVAKRGQDVALRCDPISGHVSLFWYQQALGQGPEFLTYFQNEAQLDKSGLPSDRFFAERPEGSVSTLKIQRTQQEDSAVYLCASSLEVGFSLYGYTFGSGTRLTVV.

This clonotype was seen at least ten times. The chain combines TRBV5-1 with TRBJ2-3; 9 nucleotides line up with TRBD1. This CDR3 spans 16 amino acids. Germline CDR1 and CDR2: SGHRS and YFSETQ. Trimming cost V 2 bases and J 3 bases; bases outside gene matches: 7. The CDR3, as DNA: TGCGCCAGCAGCTTCTCCGGGGACAGGGTTACAGATACGCAGTATTTT. This codes for CASSFSGDRVTDTQYF.

The CDR3 spells CASSLGASEAFF. The CDR3 nucleotides read TGTGCCAGCAGCTTAGGGGCCAGTGAAGCTTTCTTT. The gene calls are TRBV7-8 and TRBJ1-1; no clear D. This CDR3 is 12 amino acids long. Germline V gene lookup returns CDR1 SGHVS and CDR2 FQNEAQ. With 1 base removed from V and 7 bases from J, the gap between germline ends came to 7 bases.

This clonotype occurred once. The V call is TRBV7-2, the J call TRBJ2-3; D is possibly TRBD2 (5 bases). The CDR3 has 16 residues. Trimming left V 0 bases short and J 6 bases short, with 16 bases between. Germline loops: CDR1 SGHTA, CDR2 FQGNSA. Here the CDR3 reads CASSLALSFGEDTQYF. CDR3 in DNA: TGTGCCAGCAGCTTAGCGCTAAGCTTCGGGGAGGATACGCAGTATTTT.

The chain is built from TRBV13 and TRBJ2-5, with 8 nucleotides matching TRBD1. The CDR3 loop spans 16 amino acids. Germline CDR1 reads PRHDT; CDR2 reads FYEKMQ (reference sequence). After removal of 5 bases from V and 4 bases from J, the junction contained 12 bases not matched to a gene. The CDR3 loop is CASSTRTGLEGETQYF. The DNA for the CDR3 is TGTGCCAGCAGCACAAGGACAGGGTTGGAGGGAGAGACCCAGTACTTC.

This clonotype occurred a few times. V usage is TRBV20-1 and J usage is TRBJ2-1; 13 positions agree with TRBD2. The CDR3 has 14 residues. Germline assignment: CDR1 DFQATT and CDR2 SNEGSKA (reference sequence). V trimming: 4 bases; J trimming: 7 bases; junction bases outside the gene matches: 4. Written as DNA, the CDR3 is TGCAGTGCTAAACTAGCGGGAGGGCGTAATGAGCAGTTCTTC. It translates to CSAKLAGGRNEQFF.

The table lists this clonotype with many counts. This may be a read error: a much more frequent sequence differs by one nucleotide. The V call is TRBV7-2, the J call TRBJ2-7; 7 nucleotides agree with TRBD2. The germline CDR1 and CDR2 sequences are SGHTA and FQGNSA. Unmatched junction bases numbered 17, after V lost 5 bases and J lost 7 bases. The CDR3 consists of 16 residues. CDR3 residues: CASSHGLAASYNEQYF. The CDR3 DNA follows: TGTGCCAGCAGCCACGGCCTAGCGGCTTCCTACAATGAGCAGTACTTC.

The rearrangement joins TRBV7-3 to TRBJ2-1, with 8 bases lining up with TRBD2. Germline loops: CDR1 SGHTA, CDR2 FQGTGA. The CDR3 extends over 15 amino acids. Unmatched junction bases numbered 6, after V lost 2 bases and J lost 6 bases. CDR3 bases: TGTGCCAGCAGCTTACAAGGCACTAGCGGCAATGAGCAGTTCTTC. It codes for CASSLQGTSGNEQFF.

This clonotype was observed at least ten times. The genes are TRBV7-6 and TRBJ1-1, with 8 bases fitting TRBD1. V lost 5 bases and J lost 0; bases outside the gene matches: 2. This CDR3 spans 14 amino acids. Germline CDR1 and CDR2: SGHVS and FNYEAQ. As DNA, the CDR3 is TGTGCCAGCAGCCAGGACAGGGTGAACACTGAAGCTTTCTTT. Protein: CASSQDRVNTEAFF.

The gene calls are TRBV7-9 and TRBJ2-5; 7 nucleotides align to TRBD2. TRBJ2-1 explains the end of the DNA better; the J call may be wrong. The germline V gene has CDR1 SEHNR and CDR2 FQNEAQ (reference sequence). The CDR3 extends over 17 amino acids. CDR3 DNA: TGTGCCAGCAGCTTAGTAGGGACGACTAGCAGGTTCAATGAGCAGTTCTTC. This encodes CASSLVGTTSRFNEQFF.

This clonotype has only a few counts. V and J are TRBV7-6 and TRBJ2-5, with a possible D match to TRBD2 (5 bases). The CDR3 extends over 17 amino acids. Germline CDR1 and CDR2: SGHVS and FNYEAQ. Trimming took 1 base from V and 1 from J, leaving 16 bases between them. The CDR3 nucleotides read TGTGCCAGCAGCTTAGTTGGTCCTAGCCCAGGCCAAGAGACCCAGTACTTC. This gives the protein CASSLVGPSPGQETQYF.

V gene TRBV7-4 combines with J gene TRBJ2-4; D gene ambiguous. The J call may be faulty, since TRBJ2-1 better matches the DNA end. The CDR3 extends over 12 amino acids. CDR1 and CDR2 from the germline V gene are SGHVT and SQSDAQ. The CDR3 nucleotides are TGTGCCAGCAGCTTCTCACTGGGTGAGCAGTTCTTC. Its translation is CASSFSLGEQFF.

Points on this clonotype: This sequence may be a read error, since a much larger clone differs from it by one base. The V gene is TRBV12-3 or TRBV12-4, the J gene TRBJ1-1, with 9 bases aligning to TRBD2. The J call is uncertain, as TRBJ2-1 better fits the DNA end. The CDR3 is 16 residues long. This CDR3 reads CASSLNSGSAGETQFF. The CDR3 DNA follows: TGTGCCAGCAGTTTGAATAGCGGGAGTGCTGGAGAGACCCAGTTCTTC.

This CDR3 is CASSRWATSGAEYEQYF. The CDR3 DNA follows: TGTGCCAGCAGCCGCTGGGCGACTAGCGGGGCCGAGTACGAGCAGTACTTC. The rearrangement links TRBV11-2 to TRBJ2-7, with 11 bases fitting TRBD2. The CDR3 is 17 amino acids. Germline V gene data show CDR1 as SGHAT and CDR2 as FQNNGV. J was trimmed by 4 bases and V by 5 bases; bases with no gene match: 13. The full variable domain, completed using reference TRBV11-2 and TRBJ2-7, is EAGVAQSPRYKIIEKRQSVAFWCNPISGHATLYWYQQILGQGPKLLIQFQNNGVVDDSQLPKDRFSAERLKGVDSTLKIQPAKLEDSAVYLCASSRWATSGAEYEQYFGPGTRLTVT.

In regard to this clonotype: In this CDR3 the conserved last residue, phenylalanine or tryptophan, is missing, so a read error is likely. No DNA is shown, since the ends of the CDR3 on it are uncertain; the CDR3 is the one TCRdb lists. This chain connects TRBV6-1 to TRBJ2-7; TRBD1, the D gene given by the table, was not confirmed from the DNA. Germline CDR1 MNHNS, CDR2 SASEGT. The CDR3 is made up of 15 amino acids, end residues included. The chain's CDR3 is CASRRQAAGGYTFGS.

The genes are TRBV5-1 and TRBJ1-4; 7 bases fit TRBD1. Germline V gives CDR1 SGHRS, CDR2 YFSETQ. This CDR3 contains 14 residues. V gave up 5 bases and J gave up 6 bases; unmatched junction bases: 7. The CDR3 nucleotides read TGCGCCAGCAGTGGAGGGGGCCAGGATGAAAAACTGTTTTTT. Amino acids: CASSGGGQDEKLFF.

The chain couples TRBV7-3 to TRBJ2-7; 7 positions match TRBD2. Matching the DNA end better, TRBJ2-1 makes the J call doubtful. This CDR3 is 14 amino acids long. The germline gives CDR1 SGHTA, CDR2 FQGTGA. CDR3: CASIRSGAWDEQFF. For the CDR3, the DNA is TGTGCCAGCATTAGGAGCGGGGCTTGGGATGAGCAGTTCTTC.

This clonotype was counted at least ten times. One end of the junction does not line up with germline, which may come from a read error. The chain is built from TRBV28 and TRBJ2-7; 12 bases agree with TRBD1. There are 14 residues in the CDR3. Germline V CDR1 and CDR2: MDHEN, SYDVKM. Written as DNA, the CDR3 is TGTGCCAGCAGTTTGGGACAGGGGGCTCCACCCCTCCACTTC. It yields the protein CASSLGQGAPPLHF. Looking up the rest from reference TRBV28 and TRBJ2-7 gives the full variable domain: DVKVTQSSRYLVKRTGEKVFLECVQDMDHENMFWYRQDPGLGLRLIYFSYDVKMKEKGDIPEGYSVSREKKERFSLILESASTNQTSMYLCASSLGQGAPPLHFGPGTRLTVT.

This clonotype has a handful of counts. This sequence joins TRBV7-3 and TRBJ2-6; tentatively, D is TRBD1 (5 bases). The CDR3 extends over 16 amino acids. The germline V gene encodes CDR1 SGHTA and CDR2 FQGTGA. Trimming removed 5 bases from V and 0 bases from J, with 11 bases in between. The CDR3 loop reads CASSPQGFSGANVLTF. The CDR3 DNA reads as TGTGCCAGCAGCCCCCAGGGTTTCTCTGGGGCCAACGTCCTGACTTTC.

The rearrangement uses TRBV11-2 and TRBJ2-5; D is possibly TRBD1 (6 bases). The J call is in doubt because the DNA end fits TRBJ2-7 better. This CDR3 is 14 amino acids long. Per germline, CDR1 SGHAT and CDR2 FQNNGV. The CDR3 protein is CASSSGTYTYEQYF. Here the CDR3 DNA reads TGTGCCAGCAGCTCCGGGACATACACCTACGAGCAGTACTTC.

This clonotype was counted ten times or more. The V call is TRBV6-1, the J call TRBJ1-2; 8 bases agree with TRBD1. The V segment lost 5 bases and the J segment 4 bases; nucleotides outside the gene matches: 6. The CDR3 has 14 amino acids. The germline V gene encodes CDR1 MNHNS and CDR2 SASEGT. The CDR3 reads CASSYGQGSYGYTF. CDR3 DNA: TGTGCCAGCAGTTATGGACAGGGATCCTATGGCTACACCTTC.

The chain combines TRBV20-1 with TRBJ2-7; TRBD1 agrees at 8 bases. The J call may be faulty, since TRBJ1-2 better matches the DNA end. Germline V lookup: CDR1 DFQATT, CDR2 SNEGSKA (reference sequence). The CDR3 consists of 15 residues. This CDR3 is CSAREADRVGYGYTF. The CDR3 coding sequence is TGCAGTGCTAGAGAGGCGGACAGGGTGGGCTATGGCTACACCTTC.

Details on this clonotype: The CDR3 ends on some other residue instead of the conserved phenylalanine or tryptophan, so this is likely a read error. Because the CDR3's place on the DNA is in doubt, the DNA is left out and the CDR3 is given as listed by TCRdb. The rearrangement links TRBV7-6 to TRBJ2-3; the table's TRBD1 call for D was not verified on the DNA. A total of 16 residues make up the CDR3, ends included. The germline V gene has CDR1 SGHVS and CDR2 FNYEAQ. CDR3 protein: CASSLFGDRGEQFFGP.